This TCR beta chain was recovered during a study of tumor and adjacent non-tumor tissue in lung cancer. Turning to the study itself: Stage I to III disease affected 9 to 10 men and roughly 5 women aged about 31 to 85. On average, productive TCRbeta reads reached about 4.4 million per sample. Notes on the study in general: Significantly higher TCR diversity was found in tumor than normal lung.

The library came from three nested PCR rounds adapted from ARM-PCR protocols. TCRdb called the multiplex PCR reads again in MiXCR, with one record for every CDR3 protein. This sample has about 93,000 distinct CDR3 sequences; less than 80% occur once, and the top ten carry around 16%. This sample's RNA came from whole unsorted tissue. V shed 0 bases and J shed 4 bases, with 13 bases lying between them. The germline V gene encodes CDR1 MNHNS and CDR2 SASEGT. The CDR3 totals 15 residues. In its sample, this clonotype was seen many times. Its specificity is not known. The specimen sequenced was lung tumor tissue. This chain uses TRBV6-1 with TRBJ2-7; perhaps TRBD2 as D (6 bases). This receptor was identified in a man between 60 and 75 years old with non-small cell lung cancer. CDR3 residues: CASSEAAGRIYEQYF. Here the CDR3 DNA reads TGTGCCAGCAGTGAAGCTGCAGGGAGGATATACGAGCAGTACTTC.